The sequence of this T cell receptor (beta chain) was determined in a study of T cells in Graves' hyperthyroidism and ophthalmopathy (dated by TCRdb to 2018 to 2020). In terms of the full investigation: Peripheral blood was collected at initial diagnosis, before any treatment. TCR Vbeta CDR3 sequencing of some 140 peripheral blood samples (approximately 44 ophthalmopathy, about 74 hyperthyroidism and roughly 17 progressor patients) is reported in the paper. A discovery cohort of about 95 patients, 43 with Graves' ophthalmopathy and over 55 with stable Graves' hyperthyroidism, was used to find distinguishing TCR V-J signatures. For training and testing, the approximately 92 patients in the discovery cohort were randomly divided in a 7:3 ratio. After sampling, hyperthyroidism patients received methimazole starting at 30 mg daily, and ophthalmopathy patients received high-dose intravenous methylprednisolone. An independent validation cohort of about 20 hyperthyroidism patients and 17 patients who later progressed to ophthalmopathy tested prospective prediction of ophthalmopathy. In six Graves' hyperthyroidism patients, the study also compared T-cell repertoires from thyroid tissue with T-cell repertoires from blood.

The TCR beta CDR3 regions were amplified from the RNA transcripts. A first-round RT-PCR of the TCR CDR3 used the HTBI primer set with the Qiagen OneStep RT-PCR kit. The libraries were constructed in a second round of multiplex PCR and then size-selected and purified. Libraries were sequenced paired-end with 100 bp reads on an Illumina HiSeq2000. For the original study's pipeline: SOAPnuke was used to process the raw data, throwing out any read that contained adapters or uncalled bases, had a mean Phred below 15, or lacked an exact constant-primer or identifier match. High-quality paired reads were merged using COPE v1.2.5, and each unique nucleotide sequence was defined as a clonotype. MiTCR v1.1 was used to align clonotypes to the IMGT TRBV, TRBD and TRBJ reference segments. The analysis included only V-J combinations with a frequency above 0.0001, which together covered over 98% of the repertoires. The TCS score was defined as the ratio of F50 (clonal expansion) to E x V (chaos), calculated using BLOSUM62-based TCRdist between CDR3 peptides within each V-J. Welch's t-statistics and random forest reduced fewer than 550 V-J features to under 15, which were used in a naive Bayes classifier (R e1071). TCRdb trimmed public reads at Q25 via fastp, called clones via MiXCR and kept in-frame beta chains. Rows matching on CDR3 protein sequence are summarized as one entry with the most common DNA and genes. TCRdb, not the authors, supplied the V and J calls. The sample table shows 650,000 to 850,000 distinct CDR3 sequences, and over 15% are seen once. Of the sample, 15% to 20% falls within the top ten clones.

Overall results and qualifications from the work: In validation, the model predicted progression to ophthalmopathy a median of approximately 6.3 months before onset, with approximately 71% sensitivity and 72.22% specificity. Sample size was not statistically predetermined, and blinding of investigators to group allocation was not performed. A model built on a 13 V-J signature distinguished ophthalmopathy from stable hyperthyroidism, reaching about 88% sensitivity and 81.08% specificity in cross-validation and 80%/75% in testing. Blood samples also contained most of the expanded thyroid clonotypes (frequency above 0.001), which suggests that blood repertoires may reflect thyroid immune responses.

V is cut by 2 bases and J by 6 bases, and the space between the germline ends is 17 bases. The cysteine opens and the phenylalanine closes a CDR3 of 16 amino acids. Only the CDR3 DNA is retained, 48 bases long and in frame from the first base. CDR1 WSHSY and CDR2 SAAADI are derived from the germline V gene. On this clonotype itself: Its binding antigen is unknown. There are no base qualities to consult, and no much larger clone falls within one base.

Hyperthyroidism patients were aged 18 to 65 years and newly diagnosed, with disease duration of less than 2 months. The study excluded patients with uncontrolled infections, other autoimmune diseases, pregnancy or lactation. Diagnoses were based on clinical symptoms, serum thyroxine and TRAb, thyroid ultrasound and orbital computed tomography. Blood from progressor patients was collected at the time of first diagnosis with hyperthyroidism, before any ophthalmopathy symptoms had appeared. PBMCs were isolated from roughly 10 ml of fresh peripheral blood by Ficoll-Paque density gradient centrifugation. Progressor patients were first diagnosed with Graves' hyperthyroidism and then developed ophthalmopathy during follow-up. Total RNA was extracted using Trizol reagent, and RNA quality was assessed on an Agilent 2100 Bioanalyzer.

Source material: blood. The origin of this receptor is a woman between 45 and 65 years old with Graves' hyperthyroidism that later progressed to Graves' ophthalmopathy. Recombination connected TRBV10-2 to TRBJ2-1; the D segment might be TRBD1 or TRBD2, since each matches 6 bases. At the DNA level, the sequence is TGCGCCAGCAGTGAGGTTTCAACAGGGAGGAGCAATGAGCAGTTCTTC. Its amino acids are CASSEVSTGRSNEQFF.